Below, 7 T cell receptor beta chains from the same sample are listed, as sequenced in a study of blood T cells in healthy people across ages. Then a second PCR, running about 6 to 11 cycles, was carried out with a sample-barcoded 5' primer and a J-beta primer mix. MiXCR, applied by TCRdb to the 5' RACE reads, yields one record per CDR3 protein. Of roughly 2 million distinct CDR3 sequences in the sample, approximately 50% were seen once. Sequenced material: blood. All receptors derive from a middle-aged woman in good health.

The J gene is TRBJ2-1, the V gene TRBV29-1; D is undetermined. The J call may be faulty, since TRBJ2-7 better matches the DNA end. The CDR3 spans 13 residues. Looked up from germline, CDR1 is SQVTM and CDR2 is ANQGSEA. The DNA of the CDR3 is TGCAGCGGCGACATGAGCTCCTACAATGAGCAGTACTTC. It translates to CSGDMSSYNEQYF.

This clonotype was seen once. The genes are TRBV5-4 and TRBJ1-2; no clear D. Deletions cut 6 bases from V and 13 bases from J, with 25 bases between. This CDR3 has 14 residues. Germline V gives CDR1 SGHNT, CDR2 YYREEE (reference sequence). CDR3 sequence reads: CASILKPGAGQPTF. CDR3 in DNA: TGTGCCAGCATCCTCAAGCCGGGCGCCGGTCAACCCACCTTC.

The chain couples TRBV15 to TRBJ2-3; TRBD1 matches at 8 bases. In germline, CDR1 is LNHNV, CDR2 YYDKDF (reference sequence). V shed 2 bases, J shed 0 bases, and the junction held 7 bases outside the gene matches. CDR3 length: 17 amino acids. This chain's CDR3 is CATSRPRTGPSTDTQYF. The CDR3 nucleotides read TGTGCCACCAGCAGACCCCGGACAGGGCCTAGCACAGATACGCAGTATTTT.

This clonotype was seen more than once but under ten times. The chain employs TRBV5-6 and TRBJ2-3, with D perhaps matching TRBD1 (5 bases). This CDR3 is built from 15 residues. Germline assignment: CDR1 SGHDT and CDR2 YYEEEE. The ends were cut back, 9 bases at V and 1 base at J, with 18 bases in the middle. The CDR3 here is CATPRQGTGTDTQYF. CDR3 sequence (DNA): TGTGCCACACCCCGGCAGGGAACGGGCACAGATACGCAGTATTTT.

This clonotype appeared once. This chain joins TRBV6-2 or TRBV6-3 and TRBJ2-5; 7 bases agree with TRBD2. CDR1 MNHEY and CDR2 SVGEGT come from the germline V gene. Trimming at V came to 2 bases and at J to 0 bases, leaving 3 bases not matched to a gene. CDR3 length: 15 amino acids. CDR3 DNA sequence: TGTGCCAGCAGTTACGCGCGGGGGAACCAAGAGACCCAGTACTTC. This codes for CASSYARGNQETQYF.

This chain connects TRBV11-2 to TRBJ1-1, with D possibly matching TRBD1 (6 bases). Trimming stripped 4 bases from V and 4 bases from J, with 16 bases between. From germline, CDR1 is SGHAT and CDR2 FQNNGV. This CDR3 contains 15 residues. The CDR3 nucleotides are TGTGCCAGCAGCTCGTCGGGGGCGCTGAGCACTGAAGCTTTCTTT. Its protein product is CASSSSGALSTEAFF.

The V call is TRBV18, the J call TRBJ2-3; unclear D gene. CDR1 is KGHSH and CDR2 is LQKENI in the germline V gene. V lost 3 bases and J lost 2, with 9 bases in between. The CDR3 totals 14 residues. CDR3: CASSPKPSTDTQYF. The CDR3 bases are TGTGCCAGCTCACCTAAGCCTTCCACAGATACGCAGTATTTT.